The 20 T cell receptor beta chains below all came from one sample that was sequenced in a study of blood T cell repertoires in COVID-19. Produced via immunoSEQ multiplex PCR; TCRdb's table is partial and in-frame only. Of over 200,000 clones listed, approximately 90% were seen once; the top ten hold 11%. Material: PBMCs or T cells enriched from blood (not recorded which). The receptors come from a man aged 30-40 years who had recovered from COVID-19.

This chain uses TRBV12-3 or TRBV12-4 with TRBJ2-3; D remains unclear. The V gene lost 4 bases and the J gene lost 5 bases, with 7 bases spanning the gap. The CDR3 is 12 amino acids. The CDR3 spells CASSSRGDTQYF. The CDR3 DNA reads as TGTGCCAGCAGTTCCCGAGGAGATACGCAGTATTTT.

V gene TRBV5-6 combines with J gene TRBJ1-1; D not certain. Germline CDR1 SGHDT, CDR2 YYEEEE. Trimming pared 3 bases from V and 3 bases from J, leaving 12 bases between. CDR3 size: 14 residues. Here the CDR3 DNA reads TGTGCCAGCAGCTCCGAATACAGATACACTGAAGCTTTCTTT. It encodes CASSSEYRYTEAFF.

The chain carries TRBV12-2 and TRBJ1-4; the table assigns TRBD1, which was not confirmed against the DNA. TRBV12-2 is an annotated pseudogene. This CDR3 has 17 amino acids. DNA for the CDR3: TGTGCAAGTCGCTTAGCCAGAGGGGGGGGACAGGGAGAAAAACTGTTTTTT. Translation gives CASRLARGGGQGEKLFF.

The chain has TRBV3-1 (or the pseudogene TRBV3-2) and TRBJ1-2; 10 nucleotides align to TRBD1. The trim removed 3 bases at V and 7 bases at J, leaving 2 bases unmatched. This CDR3 spans 13 amino acids. The germline V gene has CDR1 LGHDT and CDR2 YNNKEL (reference sequence). In nucleotides, the CDR3 is TGTGCCAGCAGCCAGGGGACAGGGGTTGGCTACACCTTC. Translation gives CASSQGTGVGYTF.

The chain couples TRBV15 to TRBJ2-7, with 7 positions matching TRBD1. Germline CDR1 is LNHNV and CDR2 is YYDKDF (reference sequence). The length of the CDR3 is 15 residues. The J segment lost 3 bases and the V segment lost 3 bases, leaving 8 bases of the junction unmatched. Here the CDR3 reads CATSRDTGVGYEQYF. CDR3 DNA sequence: TGTGCCACCAGCAGGGATACAGGGGTGGGCTACGAGCAGTACTTC.

The CDR3 coding sequence is TGTGCCAGCAGCTTGGCCGGGACTTCTTACGAGCAGTACTTC. Translated: CASSLAGTSYEQYF. The chain links TRBV7-8 to TRBJ2-7; TRBD2 might be the D (6 bases). CDR1 is SGHVS and CDR2 is FQNEAQ in the germline V gene. The CDR3 spans 14 residues. V shed 3 bases and J shed 4 bases, with 13 bases lying between them.

This chain joins TRBV7-2 and TRBJ2-3; possibly TRBD1 for D (7 bases). V lost 4 bases to trimming and J lost 1 base, with 9 bases between them. The CDR3 loop spans 14 amino acids. CDR1 and CDR2 (germline): SGHTA, FQGNSA. DNA for the CDR3: TGTGCCAGCAGCTCCAGGGGGGGCACAGATACGCAGTATTTT. Amino acid sequence: CASSSRGGTDTQYF. The full variable domain, completed using reference TRBV7-2 and TRBJ2-3, is GAGVSQSPSNKVTEKGKDVELRCDPISGHTALYWYRQSLGQGLEFLIYFQGNSAPDKSGLPSDRFSAERTGGSVSTLTIQRTQQEDSAVYLCASSSRGGTDTQYFGPGTRLTVL.

The chain carries TRBV5-4 and TRBJ1-1, with D tentatively TRBD1 (6 bases). The V end lost 2 bases, the J end lost 6 bases, and 14 bases lay between the germline ends. Germline lookup yields CDR1 SGHNT and CDR2 YYREEE (reference sequence). This CDR3 spans 14 amino acids. CDR3 DNA sequence: TGTGCCAGCAGCTTAGCTAACAGGGTGCCTGAAGCTTTCTTT. Amino acids: CASSLANRVPEAFF.

This clone appeared a single time. This chain links TRBV18 with TRBJ1-5; D may be TRBD1 (5 bases). Deletions cut 3 bases from V and 0 bases from J, with 9 bases between. The germline V gene encodes CDR1 KGHSH and CDR2 LQKENI. The CDR3 consists of 15 residues. CDR3 residues: CASSPLGGSNQPQHF. CDR3 nucleotides: TGTGCCAGCTCACCGCTCGGGGGTAGCAATCAGCCCCAGCATTTT.

The gene calls are TRBV18 and TRBJ1-1, with D maybe TRBD1 (6 bases). Trimming cost V 1 base and J 1 base, with 13 bases left between them. There are 16 residues in the CDR3. Germline loops: CDR1 KGHSH, CDR2 LQKENI. CDR3: CASSPLPAGANTEAFF. The DNA for the CDR3 is TGTGCCAGCTCACCACTACCCGCAGGGGCGAACACTGAAGCTTTCTTT.

This clone was counted a single time. V gene TRBV6-5 combines with J gene TRBJ2-7; tentative D call: TRBD2 (6 bases). Germline lookup yields CDR1 MNHEY and CDR2 SVGAGI. The V and J ends lost 7 bases and 2 bases respectively, with 15 bases between them. The CDR3 extends over 14 amino acids. CDR3 in DNA: TGTGCCAGCACCGTTTTTCCGGGAGCCTACGAGCAGTACTTC. It specifies CASTVFPGAYEQYF.

The rearrangement joins TRBV6-5 to TRBJ2-2, with 7 nucleotides matching TRBD1. Unmatched junction bases numbered 6, after V lost 10 bases and J lost 4 bases. This CDR3 region has 13 residues. CDR1 is MNHEY, CDR2 SVGAGI, per germline. The CDR3 protein is CAIRQGGTGELFF. As DNA, the CDR3 is TGTGCCATCAGACAGGGTGGCACCGGGGAGCTGTTTTTT.

The chain is built from TRBV2 and TRBJ1-5, with no clear D. V shed 6 bases and J shed 7 bases, with 10 bases lying between them. The CDR3 length is 12 residues. Germline loops: CDR1 SNHLY, CDR2 FYNNEI. CDR3 DNA sequence: TGTGCCAGCAGCCCCCGGGTACAGCCCCAGCATTTT. As protein: CASSPRVQPQHF.

The V gene is TRBV5-6, the J gene TRBJ1-5, with D unresolved. The CDR3 has 15 amino acids. Trimming left V 4 bases short and J 1 base short, with 12 bases between. Germline V lookup: CDR1 SGHDT, CDR2 YYEEEE. CDR3 sequence (DNA): TGTGCCAGCAGCACCGTTGGCGGAAGCAATCAGCCCCAGCATTTT. Amino acid sequence: CASSTVGGSNQPQHF.

The J gene is TRBJ2-3, the V gene TRBV7-2, with 13 positions matching TRBD2. V lost 5 bases, J lost 6 bases, and 11 bases stayed unmatched. The CDR3 consists of 17 residues. Looked up from germline, CDR1 is SGHTA and CDR2 is FQGNSA. CDR3 bases: TGTGCCAGCAGCCCCATTGGGTCGACTAGCGGGGGGGATACGCAGTATTTT. Translation gives CASSPIGSTSGGDTQYF.

The chain links TRBV5-6 to TRBJ2-5, with D unresolved. With 4 bases removed from V and 5 bases from J, the gap between germline ends came to 12 bases. Germline V CDR1 and CDR2: SGHDT, YYEEEE. This CDR3 spans 13 amino acids. As DNA, the CDR3 is TGTGCCAGCAGCCCGTACAGTTGGGAGACCCAGTACTTC. It translates to CASSPYSWETQYF.

V and J are TRBV5-1 and TRBJ2-7; D is perhaps TRBD1 (5 bases). CDR3 length: 13 residues. Germline CDR1 and CDR2: SGHRS and YFSETQ. V was trimmed by 0 bases and J by 3 bases, leaving 7 bases between them. The CDR3 sequence: CASSLAGYYEQYF. As DNA, the CDR3 is TGCGCCAGCAGCTTGGCAGGGTACTACGAGCAGTACTTC.

The V and J genes are TRBV18 and TRBJ2-7; 9 bases are shared with TRBD2. The CDR3 has 13 amino acids. Germline loops: CDR1 KGHSH, CDR2 LQKENI. Trimming at V came to 5 bases and at J to 11 bases, leaving 10 bases not matched to a gene. The CDR3 is CASSVDGASGKYF. CDR3 DNA: TGTGCCAGCTCAGTTGATGGGGCTAGCGGGAAGTACTTC.

The CDR3 is CASSIGLNTGELFF. The CDR3 nucleotides are TGTGCCAGTAGTATAGGGCTGAACACCGGGGAGCTGTTTTTT. The chain links TRBV19 to TRBJ2-2; D is unclear. Trimming shortened V by 1 base and J by 1 base, and 4 bases separated the two germline ends. Germline assignment: CDR1 LNHDA and CDR2 SQIVND (reference sequence). CDR3 length equals 14 residues.

The chain joins TRBV18 to TRBJ1-4, with TRBD1 matching over 7 bases. V was pared by 8 bases and J by 7 bases, with 10 bases of the junction left unmatched. This CDR3 comprises 14 residues. Germline-derived CDR1 and CDR2 are KGHSH and LQKENI. CDR3 residues: CASLETGVGEKLFF. The CDR3 coding sequence is TGTGCCAGCCTCGAAACAGGGGTCGGTGAAAAACTGTTTTTT.